The 31 T cell receptor beta chains given below trace back to one sample, sequenced in a study of blood T cell repertoires in COVID-19. The method was immunoSEQ multiplex PCR; TCRdb's version includes in-frame clones alone and lacks a portion of them. The data hold hundreds of thousands of clones, with around 89% observed a single time. Sequencing was carried out using PBMCs or T cells enriched from blood (not recorded which). The source of these receptors is a young woman who had recovered from COVID-19.

The chain joins TRBV19 to TRBJ1-1; TRBD1 matches at 8 bases. The germline V gene has CDR1 LNHDA and CDR2 SQIVND (reference sequence). The CDR3 is 14 amino acids. V lost 3 bases, J lost 3 bases, and 3 bases stayed unmatched. CDR3 nucleotide sequence: TGTGCCAGTAGTATCCAGACAGGGGACACTGAAGCTTTCTTT. It yields the protein CASSIQTGDTEAFF.

The genes are TRBV11-3 and TRBJ1-1; unclear D gene. From germline, CDR1 is SGHNT and CDR2 YENEEA. V lost 0 bases and J lost 0, with 8 bases in between. The CDR3 is made up of 15 amino acids. CDR3 coding DNA: TGTGCCAGCAGCTTAGACGGAGACCTGAACACTGAAGCTTTCTTT. Its protein is CASSLDGDLNTEAFF.

This chain links TRBV18 with TRBJ1-5; no reliable D call. V gave up 3 bases and J gave up 8 bases, with 11 bases separating them. Germline V CDR1 and CDR2: KGHSH, LQKENI. CDR3 size: 13 residues. CDR3 nucleotides: TGTGCCAGCTCACCGGGCGCCATCGAGCCCCAGCATTTT. Protein product: CASSPGAIEPQHF.

The V and J genes are TRBV2 and TRBJ1-3; tentatively, D is TRBD1 (6 bases). This CDR3 is 12 amino acids long. V lost 8 bases and J 5 bases, leaving 10 bases between the germline ends. Germline CDR1 SNHLY, CDR2 FYNNEI. The CDR3 bases are TGTGCCAGCGGGACACCGAGAAACACCATATATTTT. This encodes CASGTPRNTIYF.

The sample holds one count of this clone. The CDR3 here is CASSLNGRVEAFF. The CDR3 nucleotides read TGTGCCAGCAGTTTAAACGGGAGAGTTGAAGCTTTCTTT. This chain links TRBV28 with TRBJ1-1; D is ambiguous. The V end was cut by 2 bases, the J end by 7 bases, with 11 bases between. This CDR3 has 13 amino acids. Per the germline V gene, CDR1 is MDHEN and CDR2 is SYDVKM.

This sequence joins TRBV30 and TRBJ1-2; D is perhaps TRBD1 (5 bases). V was clipped by 2 bases and J by 8 bases, with 15 bases between them. Looked up from germline, CDR1 is GTSNPN and CDR2 is SVGIG (reference sequence). The CDR3 sequence is 13 residues long. DNA of the CDR3: TGTGCCTGGAGTTTGGCAGGCCAGGGAGGCTACACCTTC. This encodes CAWSLAGQGGYTF.

The V gene is TRBV9, the J gene TRBJ1-1; TRBD1 is a possible D gene (5 bases). CDR1 is SGDLS and CDR2 is YYNGEE in the germline V gene. V was trimmed by 4 bases and J by 4 bases, leaving 14 bases between them. The CDR3 sequence is 14 residues long. The CDR3 reads CASSTGHRPTEAFF. The CDR3 DNA reads as TGTGCCAGCAGCACCGGACACCGGCCCACTGAAGCTTTCTTT.

The CDR3, as DNA: TGTGCCAGCAGCTCGATCGGAGGTGAGCAGTTCTTC. Protein sequence: CASSSIGGEQFF. V usage is TRBV7-9 and J usage is TRBJ2-1, with D possibly TRBD2 on 5 matching bases. The CDR3 contains 12 residues. Looked up from germline, CDR1 is SEHNR and CDR2 is FQNEAQ (reference sequence). Trimming took off 4 bases at V and 9 bases at J, with 10 bases between the two ends.

Turning to this clone: Germline is not matched at one junction end, which may reflect a read error. The chain is built from TRBV7-9 and TRBJ1-2; no reliable D call. The CDR3 consists of 11 residues. Germline values: CDR1 SEHNR, CDR2 FQNEAQ (reference sequence). The CDR3 bases are TGTGCCAGCAGCTTAGCCCTTTTATTCGTCTTC. This gives the protein CASSLALLFVF.

The table lists this clone with a count of one. The chain joins TRBV24-1 to TRBJ1-5; D call uncertain. Germline lookup yields CDR1 KGHDR and CDR2 SFDVKD. CDR3 length: 14 residues. V was shortened by 0 bases and J by 2 bases, with 4 bases between the two germline ends. CDR3 coding DNA: TGTGCCACCAGTGATTTGAGCGGCAATCAGCCCCAGCATTTT. This translates into CATSDLSGNQPQHF.

CDR3 residues: CASSYDDRGLTEAFF. The CDR3 nucleotides are TGTGCCAGCAGTTACGACGACAGGGGGCTCACTGAAGCTTTCTTT. This sequence joins TRBV6-2 or TRBV6-3 and TRBJ1-1; 10 bases line up with TRBD1. V was clipped by 2 bases and J by 4 bases; unmatched bases: 4. Germline V gene sequence: CDR1 MNHEY, CDR2 SVGEGT. CDR3 length: 15 amino acids.

This clone was counted a single time. This sequence joins TRBV18 and TRBJ2-7; 8 bases are a match to TRBD1. Germline V gives CDR1 KGHSH, CDR2 LQKENI. The CDR3 sequence is 17 residues long. Unmatched junction bases numbered 19, after V lost 4 bases and J lost 8 bases. Written as DNA, the CDR3 is TGTGCCAGCTCACAATTACGTGGACCGGGACAGGACCCCAAGCAGTACTTC. This sequence encodes CASSQLRGPGQDPKQYF.

V usage is TRBV20-1 and J usage is TRBJ1-5; TRBD1 aligns across 9 bases. V was clipped by 3 bases and J by 5 bases; unmatched bases: 5. CDR3 length equals 14 residues. Germline-derived CDR1 and CDR2 are DFQATT and SNEGSKA (reference sequence). As DNA, the CDR3 is TGCAGTGCTAGTAGGGACAGGGAGGATCAGCCCCAGCATTTT. Translated, it gives CSASRDREDQPQHF.

CDR3 nucleotides: TGTGCCAGCAGGACTAGCGGGATTAACTCCTACAATGAGCAGTTCTTC. Translating it yields CASRTSGINSYNEQFF. The V and J genes are TRBV2 and TRBJ2-1; 11 bases line up with TRBD2. V lost 6 bases to trimming and J lost 0 bases; unmatched junction nucleotides: 4. The CDR3 contains 16 residues. Per the germline V gene, CDR1 is SNHLY and CDR2 is FYNNEI.

This rearrangement joins TRBV27 to TRBJ1-6; perhaps TRBD1 as D (6 bases). The V end was cut by 7 bases, the J end by 9 bases, with 22 bases between. This CDR3 region has 16 residues. CDR1 is MNHEY, CDR2 SMNVEV, per germline (reference sequence). The CDR3 coding sequence is TGTGCCAGCATTGCACGAGGGGGTAATTTAGGTTCACCCCTCCACTTT. It yields the protein CASIARGGNLGSPLHF.

The chain combines TRBV6-4 with TRBJ2-6; D is unclear. The V gene's germline CDR1 is MRHNA and CDR2 SNTAGT. CDR3 length equals 14 residues. Trimming removed 2 bases at V and 4 bases at J, with 6 bases between. In DNA form, the CDR3 reads TGTGCCAGCAGTGACCAGGCGGGGGCCAACGTCCTGACTTTC. Translation: CASSDQAGANVLTF.

As concerns this clone: The sample has other DNA sequences that encode this CDR3 too. The chain links TRBV7-2 to TRBJ2-7; possibly TRBD1 for D (6 bases). In germline, CDR1 is SGHTA, CDR2 FQGNSA. V dropped 9 bases and J dropped 6 bases, with 24 bases sitting between them. The CDR3 totals 15 residues. The CDR3: CASSPDRGQQGEQYF. The CDR3 DNA follows: TGTGCCAGTAGCCCAGACAGAGGCCAACAGGGCGAGCAGTACTTC.

The genes are TRBV27 and TRBJ2-4, with TRBD2 matching over 9 bases. V was pared by 5 bases and J by 3 bases, with 20 bases of the junction left unmatched. Germline CDR1 is MNHEY and CDR2 is SMNVEV (reference sequence). The length of the CDR3 is 20 residues. The CDR3 reads CASSPSSWREGRRDKNIQYF. The CDR3 DNA is TGTGCCAGCAGTCCATCGTCTTGGCGGGAGGGCCGAAGAGACAAAAACATTCAGTACTTC.

The CDR3 is CAWSPNLAGEGETQYF. CDR3 coding DNA: TGTGCCTGGAGTCCCAACTTAGCGGGAGAGGGTGAGACCCAGTACTTC. The gene calls are TRBV30 and TRBJ2-5, with 9 bases lining up with TRBD2. Germline CDR1 reads GTSNPN; CDR2 reads SVGIG (reference sequence). J was trimmed by 5 bases and V by 2 bases; bases with no gene match: 12. There are 16 residues in the CDR3.

This chain uses TRBV28 with TRBJ1-2, with 10 positions matching TRBD1. Germline assignment: CDR1 MDHEN and CDR2 SYDVKM. The ends lost 6 bases at V and 6 bases at J; junction bases unmatched: 7. The CDR3 runs 14 residues. The CDR3 DNA reads TGTGCCAGCAGCTCTGACAGGGGGCTCGATGGCTACACCTTC. This translates into CASSSDRGLDGYTF.

V usage is TRBV2 and J usage is TRBJ1-2, with 7 bases aligning to TRBD1. CDR1 and CDR2 from the germline V gene are SNHLY and FYNNEI. After removal of 5 bases from V and 4 bases from J, the junction contained 10 bases not matched to a gene. The CDR3 covers 15 residues. CDR3 residues: CASSPQGTGPYGYTF. The CDR3 coding sequence is TGTGCCAGCAGTCCACAGGGGACCGGTCCCTATGGCTACACCTTC.

The genes are TRBV7-9 and TRBJ2-1, with 12 bases that match TRBD2. V was pared by 5 bases and J by 5 bases, with 4 bases of the junction left unmatched. In germline, CDR1 is SEHNR, CDR2 FQNEAQ (reference sequence). The CDR3 length is 15 residues. As DNA, the CDR3 is TGTGCCAGCAGCGCGCGACTAGCGGGGGACAATGAGCAGTTCTTC. Translating it yields CASSARLAGDNEQFF.

This clone was seen only once. This rearrangement joins TRBV29-1 to TRBJ1-1; D is unclear. Germline CDR1 reads SQVTM; CDR2 reads ANQGSEA. V was clipped by 5 bases and J by 4 bases, with 17 bases between them. CDR3 size: 14 residues. CDR3 amino acids: CSVPTPRRGTEAFF. In DNA, the CDR3 is TGCAGCGTTCCAACGCCTCGACGGGGCACTGAAGCTTTCTTT. The entire variable domain, with the rest obtained from reference TRBV29-1 and TRBJ1-1, is as follows: SAVISQKPSRDICQRGTSLTIQCQVDSQVTMMFWYRQQPGQSLTLIATANQGSEATYESGFVIDKFPISRPNLTFSTLTVSNMSPEDSSIYLCSVPTPRRGTEAFFGQGTRLTVV.

The rearrangement uses TRBV7-3 and TRBJ1-6; possible D gene TRBD1, 6 bases. The CDR3 contains 17 residues. The germline V and J ends were trimmed by 3 bases and 3 bases, with 15 bases remaining between them. Per the germline V gene, CDR1 is SGHTA and CDR2 is FQGTGA. This chain's CDR3 is CASSFHRDLLYNSPLHF. In DNA, the CDR3 is TGTGCCAGCAGCTTTCACAGGGACCTTCTCTATAATTCACCCCTCCACTTT.

The chain joins TRBV20-1 to TRBJ2-1, with unresolved D. This CDR3 is built from 11 residues. Germline V lookup: CDR1 DFQATT, CDR2 SNEGSKA (reference sequence). Trimming removed 5 bases at V and 8 bases at J, with 10 bases between. The CDR3 DNA is TGCAGTGCTCCTCCCCGGGATGAGCAGTTCTTC. Amino acid sequence: CSAPPRDEQFF.

The chain uses TRBV6-5 and TRBJ2-1; D is unclear. V lost 8 bases, J lost 3 bases, and 11 bases lay in between. Germline-derived CDR1 and CDR2 are MNHEY and SVGAGI. The CDR3 consists of 13 residues. The CDR3 bases are TGTGCCAGCTCACTACTCCACTACAATGAGCAGTTCTTC. Translating it yields CASSLLHYNEQFF.

The chain joins TRBV5-6 to TRBJ1-3; D is perhaps TRBD1 (5 bases). Trimming left V 0 bases short and J 2 bases short, with 15 bases between. Looked up from germline, CDR1 is SGHDT and CDR2 is YYEEEE. CDR3 length: 17 amino acids. The CDR3 here is CASSLAHGRVPGNTIYF. In nucleotides, the CDR3 is TGTGCCAGCAGCTTGGCCCATGGCAGGGTACCTGGAAACACCATATATTTT.

This clone has only a few counts. The rearrangement links TRBV19 to TRBJ2-3, with 12 bases that match TRBD2. Germline-derived CDR1 and CDR2 are LNHDA and SQIVND (reference sequence). This CDR3 region has 16 residues. V gave up 5 bases and J gave up 2 bases; unmatched junction bases: 5. This CDR3 is CASSPRTSGVTDTQYF. In nucleotides, the CDR3 is TGTGCCAGTAGTCCCAGGACTAGCGGGGTCACAGATACGCAGTATTTT.

The V call is TRBV10-3, the J call TRBJ1-4, with 7 bases matching TRBD1. Unmatched junction bases numbered 10, after V lost 6 bases and J lost 6 bases. The CDR3 totals 15 residues. Germline V gene lookup returns CDR1 ENHRY and CDR2 SYGVKD. The CDR3 DNA is TGTGCCATCAGCGCCTACAGGGGTGCGGATGAAAAACTGTTTTTT. Translating gives CAISAYRGADEKLFF.

V is TRBV14 and J is TRBJ1-2; D unresolved. CDR1 and CDR2 from the germline V gene are SGHDN and FVKESK. V lost 1 base and J 7 bases, leaving 10 bases between the germline ends. The CDR3 is 13 residues long. The DNA for the CDR3 is TGTGCCAGCAGCCAAGCCATTCCGAGTGGCTACACCTTC. This encodes CASSQAIPSGYTF.

The V gene is TRBV5-8, the J gene TRBJ1-2; 7 bases fit TRBD1. The V gene end was trimmed by 2 bases and the J gene end by 2 bases; junction bases not matched to a gene: 9. The CDR3 extends over 16 amino acids. The germline V gene encodes CDR1 SGHTS and CDR2 YDEGEE. CDR3 sequence (DNA): TGTGCCAGCAGCTTCTTGGCCTTGGACAGGAACTATGGCTACACCTTC. Translating it yields CASSFLALDRNYGYTF.